This T cell receptor beta chain appears in the sequencing data of a study of blood T cells in healthy people across ages. Using a J-beta primer mix together with a sample-barcoded 5' primer, a second PCR was run for about 7 to 12 cycles. Samples each returned at least 3 million CDR3-containing paired-end reads. One entry per CDR3 protein, called by TCRdb with MiXCR from the 5' RACE reads. This table has about 780,000 distinct CDR3 sequences, roughly 25% appearing once. Study-wide results and limits: Higher naive T cell percentage went strongly together with higher TCR beta diversity.

This clonotype was found a few times. Antigen: not known. J lost 4 bases, V lost 5 bases, and 2 bases had no gene match. The CDR3 is made up of 14 amino acids. CDR1 is MDHEN, CDR2 SYDVKM, per germline. A further study also used this sample, focusing on T cells of mothers and their children.

The chain recombines TRBV28 with TRBJ1-4; 9 positions agree with TRBD1. The sample taken for sequencing was blood. This TCR was recovered from a boy between 10 and 17 years old in good health. The CDR3 bases are TGTGCCAGCAGTCGGACAGGGGTTAATGAAAAACTGTTTTTT. This encodes CASSRTGVNEKLFF. The full variable domain, its missing parts supplied by reference TRBV28 and TRBJ1-4, is DVKVTQSSRYLVKRTGEKVFLECVQDMDHENMFWYRQDPGLGLRLIYFSYDVKMKEKGDIPEGYSVSREKKERFSLILESASTNQTSMYLCASSRTGVNEKLFFGSGTQLSVL.